This entry describes one TCR beta chain. The data were produced by immunoSEQ multiplex PCR, yet TCRdb's version contains in-frame clones alone and is incomplete. The table shows around 2,000,000 clones, with just under 95% occurring only once. The data stem from a study of shared clonotypes between healthy human individuals. This CDR3 has 13 amino acids. Trimming stripped 4 bases from V and 1 base from J, with 7 bases between. Germline lookup yields CDR1 LNHDA and CDR2 SQIVND (reference sequence). Selected positively for CCR7 and CD45RO-negative, naive CD8 cells excluded terminally differentiated effector memory CD45RA+ cells.

This TCR was sampled from a man in his late teens or twenties in good health. The V gene is TRBV19, the J gene TRBJ1-1; TRBD1 might be the D (6 bases). The material sequenced was naive CD8+ T cells sorted from blood. CDR3 amino acids: CASSTGANTEAFF. The CDR3 bases are TGTGCCAGTAGTACAGGGGCGAACACTGAAGCTTTCTTT.